This TCR beta chain comes out of a study of shared clonotypes between healthy human individuals. Whole-study context: Three plates each covered CD4 naive and memory; CD8 naive two, CD8 memory one.

The V and J ends lost 1 base and 4 bases respectively, with 14 bases between them. The CDR3 is 16 amino acids. Germline-derived CDR1 and CDR2 are SGHDN and FVKESK. Comments on this clone: Its antigen remains unknown.

Findings and caveats of the study: The sampled material consisted only of blood, and tissue repertoires are likely to differ.

In the CD4+ fraction, cells were divided into CD45RA+ naive and CD45RA-negative memory subsets. Sequencing was performed with immunoSEQ multiplex PCR; in TCRdb, only in-frame clones are kept and a portion is missing. The data contain over 2 million clones, 85% to 95% of them singletons. V is TRBV14 and J is TRBJ1-5, with no clear D. The origin of this receptor is a young man in good health. Some clones in this sample may be carry-over from other donors' samples. The sequencing input was naive CD4+ T cells from PBMCs. Subset in this sample: CD45RA+ positively selected. DNA for the CDR3: TGTGCCAGCAGCCAAGTAGGTGGCGGCTCTAATCAGCCCCAGCATTTT. This codes for CASSQVGGGSNQPQHF.